This T cell receptor beta chain was captured by sequencing in a study of vaccination and CD4 T cells after COVID-19 (dated by TCRdb to 2021 to 2024). About the full investigation: Every convalescent patient had a positive nasal swab PCR test for SARS-CoV-2, with mild disease in about 9 patients and severe disease in one. The convalescent cohort comprised six males and four females, including two Hispanic individuals, seven Caucasians, two Asians and one multiracial person. Participants got two doses of the Pfizer-BioNTech BNT162b2 vaccine (n=8) or two doses of the Moderna mRNA-1273 vaccine (n=2). Post-COVID blood samples from convalescent patients were collected a median of around 100 days after diagnosis, with a range of 35 to 161 days. Post-vaccine blood samples were obtained a median of around 74 days after the second vaccine dose, with a range of 14 to 241 days. Overlapping spike peptide pools from SARS-CoV-2 and from the common cold coronaviruses HCoV-NL63, HCoV-OC43 and HCoV-229E were used as culture stimuli. Control cultures received a CEFX viral epitope pool as the positive control, an HIV-1 Nef peptide pool as the negative control, or no peptide. In about 11 COVID-19 convalescent patients and several infection-naive healthy vaccine recipients, the spike-specific CD4+ TCR repertoire before mRNA vaccination was compared with the repertoire after mRNA vaccination. General conclusions and limits of the study: Among convalescent patients, a median 86.3% of the SARS-CoV-2-reactive clones seen after vaccination appeared only after vaccination, which suggests priming specific to the vaccine. Of the vaccine-specific clones in convalescent patients, 304 of 307, or nearly all, reacted only to SARS-CoV-2 spike and did not cross-react with common cold coronaviruses. The study included relatively few convalescent patients and did not analyze early timepoints after natural infection. Although the median number of SARS-CoV-2-reactive clonotypes went up from roughly 22 after infection to around 40 after vaccination, the increase was not significant.

Library creation used PCR. DNA from cultured CD4+ T cells was subjected to TCR sequencing with the Oncomine TCR Beta short-read assay at the Johns Hopkins FTIC core. Genomic DNA was extracted from the cultured CD4+ T cells with the QIAamp micro DNA kit. Oncomine TCR Beta libraries made from cultured CD4+ T cells were pooled using unique dual indexes and sequenced on an Illumina iSeq 100. The authors' analysis ran thus. Non-productive sequences were filtered out, and CDR3s that did not start with C, did not end with F or W, or were shorter than 7 amino acids were discarded. The MANAFEST web application identified antigen-specific clonotypes by comparing peptide-stimulated wells against reference wells and other culture wells. For a clone to be called positive, the clone needed an FDR below 0.05, an odds ratio above 5, and a productive frequency above 0.1% in at least two of three replicate wells. Cross-reactive clonotypes were defined as significantly expanded in both SARS-CoV-2 spike wells and at least one common cold coronavirus spike condition. Levenshtein distances (stringdist) and unrooted phylogenetic trees (ape) in R version 3.6.1 were used to assess CDR3 homology. Through fastp at Q25 and MiXCR, TCRdb rebuilt clones from the public reads, retaining in-frame beta chains. For every CDR3 protein sequence, its rows merge into one entry that carries the most common genes and DNA. None of the V and J calls come from the authors' own analysis; TCRdb made them. The sample has fewer than 25,000 distinct CDR3 sequences on record, about two fifths of them singletons. Approximately 15% of the sample lies in the top ten.

Via the germline V gene, CDR1 is SGHRS and CDR2 YFSETQ. From the cysteine through the phenylalanine, the CDR3 covers 15 amino acids. Solely the CDR3 DNA is kept, with 45 bases framed from the first base. At the junction V is shortened by 0 bases and J by 8 bases, with 15 bases in between. The sample's treatment or condition label, in plain terms: roughly 10-day PBMC culture with coronavirus spike peptide pools or control peptides (ViraFEST assay). To expand antigen-specific T cells with peptide pools and then pick out the expanded clonotypes through TCR sequencing, the study relied on the ViraFEST assay. The convalescent patients' positive SARS-CoV-2 PCR tests were from March to December 2020, which was before the Alpha, Beta and Delta variants emerged in the United States. Each well held around 1.9 million PBMCs cultured with roughly 10 ug/ml peptide pools in IMDM containing 5% human AB serum and 8 to 10 IU/ml IL-2. Half of the culture medium was replaced with fresh IL-2-containing medium on days 3 and 7. After roughly 11 days of culture, CD4+ T cells were isolated by negative selection with the EasySep CD4+ T cell isolation kit. PBMCs were separated from whole blood using Ficoll-Paque Plus gradient centrifugation and then either used fresh or cryopreserved at -140C. Triplicate wells were generally used for each culture condition.

Note on this clonotype: The clone's antigen remains unknown. No base-level quality is on record; no much larger clone is a single base apart.

This chain is built from TRBV5-1 and TRBJ2-1, with the D gene not confidently named. The sequence was collected from a human donor who had recovered from COVID-19. Sequenced material: CD4+ T cells from blood, cultured in vitro. The DNA is as follows: TGCGCCAGCAGCTTGGGGGCGGCGAGGTCGGATGAGCAGTTCTTC. Translation gives CASSLGAARSDEQFF.